One sample yielded the 14 T cell receptor beta chains listed below, sequenced in a study of blood T cells in healthy people across ages. Combining a sample-barcoded 5' primer with a J-beta primer mix, a second PCR ran for 7 to 11 cycles. TCRdb reprocessed the 5' RACE reads with MiXCR, giving one entry per CDR3 protein. The table lists approximately 940,000 distinct CDR3 sequences, 40% to 60% of them singletons. Sequenced: blood. These receptor sequences come from a man aged 25 to 45 in good health.

This clonotype was counted only a few times. This chain joins TRBV30 and TRBJ2-3; D is undetermined. The germline gives CDR1 GTSNPN, CDR2 SVGIG (reference sequence). CDR3 length: 13 residues. The V end lost 3 bases, the J end lost 1 base, and 8 bases lay between the germline ends. The CDR3 reads CAWSGVGTDTQYF. Here the CDR3 DNA reads TGTGCCTGGAGCGGCGTCGGCACAGATACGCAGTATTTT.

The chain carries TRBV27 and TRBJ2-1, with 7 bases matching TRBD2. The ends lost 6 bases at V and 4 bases at J; junction bases unmatched: 9. The CDR3 length is 15 residues. The germline CDR1 and CDR2 sequences are MNHEY and SMNVEV (reference sequence). CDR3 coding DNA: TGTGCCAGCAGCCTAACGGACGGGGGGTACAATGAGCAGTTCTTC. This gives the protein CASSLTDGGYNEQFF.

At least ten counts were recorded for this clonotype. This rearrangement joins TRBV4-2 to TRBJ2-5; 7 positions agree with TRBD1. Germline V lookup: CDR1 LGHNA, CDR2 YNFKEQ. The CDR3 length is 14 residues. Trimming removed 1 base from V and 5 bases from J; junction bases left unmatched: 4. CDR3 amino acids: CASSQGGGLETQYF. The CDR3 DNA follows: TGTGCCAGCAGCCAAGGAGGGGGCCTTGAGACCCAGTACTTC.

The CDR3, as DNA: TGCAGTGCTATATATAGGGGTGAGCAGTTCTTC. It codes for CSAIYRGEQFF. The chain employs TRBV20-1 and TRBJ2-1, with D possibly TRBD1 on 5 matching bases. The germline V and J ends were trimmed by 4 bases and 9 bases, with 10 bases remaining between them. Germline lookup yields CDR1 DFQATT and CDR2 SNEGSKA (reference sequence). There are 11 residues in the CDR3.

The chain couples TRBV27 to TRBJ2-7; TRBD1 might be the D (6 bases). Deletions cut 3 bases from V and 2 bases from J, with 14 bases between. Germline lookup yields CDR1 MNHEY and CDR2 SMNVEV (reference sequence). This CDR3 has 15 residues. The CDR3 here is CASSFRTEGTYEQYF. The DNA of the CDR3 is TGTGCCAGCAGTTTCCGGACAGAGGGCACCTACGAGCAGTACTTC.

This clonotype was detected a few times. CDR3 DNA sequence: TGCAGTGCTAGGCCCACTAATGAAAAACTGTTTTTT. As protein: CSARPTNEKLFF. The chain joins TRBV20-1 to TRBJ1-4, with D hard to call. Per the germline V gene, CDR1 is DFQATT and CDR2 is SNEGSKA (reference sequence). V lost 3 bases and J lost 2, with 4 bases in between. The CDR3 runs 12 residues.

The sample holds one count of this clonotype. The chain has TRBV10-3 and TRBJ2-2, with TRBD1 matching over 8 bases. With 6 bases clipped from V and 1 base from J, the junction kept 4 bases outside the gene matches. This CDR3 spans 15 amino acids. Looked up from germline, CDR1 is ENHRY and CDR2 is SYGVKD. The CDR3 nucleotides read TGTGCCATCAGGCGGGGACAGGAGAACACCGGGGAGCTGTTTTTT. Residues: CAIRRGQENTGELFF.

The chain is built from TRBV4-2 and TRBJ1-4; no clear D. The CDR3 extends over 15 amino acids. In germline, CDR1 is LGHNA, CDR2 YNFKEQ. V was clipped by 0 bases and J by 6 bases, with 11 bases between them. The CDR3 DNA reads as TGTGCCAGCAGCCAAGATCCAGCTAGGGATGAAAAACTGTTTTTT. Translated, it gives CASSQDPARDEKLFF.

This clonotype was picked up one time. The chain links TRBV7-6 to TRBJ2-3; 9 nucleotides align to TRBD1. Germline-derived CDR1 and CDR2 are SGHVS and FNYEAQ. Trimming removed 0 bases from V and 2 bases from J; junction bases left unmatched: 6. CDR3 length: 17 amino acids. The CDR3, as DNA: TGTGCCAGCAGCTTAGCGAGGGACAGGGAGTCCACAGATACGCAGTATTTT. This sequence encodes CASSLARDRESTDTQYF.

The chain carries TRBV6-4 and TRBJ1-5; D is perhaps TRBD1 (6 bases). V lost 5 bases and J 4 bases, leaving 18 bases between the germline ends. Germline CDR1 reads MRHNA; CDR2 reads SNTAGT. This CDR3 region has 16 residues. CDR3: CASSPTGPGRNQPQHF. DNA for the CDR3: TGTGCCAGCAGTCCGACAGGACCGGGTAGAAATCAGCCCCAGCATTTT.

The rearrangement uses TRBV7-3 and TRBJ2-3; D is ambiguous. Per germline, CDR1 SGHTA and CDR2 FQGTGA. The CDR3 contains 16 residues. The V gene lost 5 bases and the J gene lost 0 bases, with 15 bases spanning the gap. The CDR3 coding sequence is TGTGCCAGCAGCCTGGGGTACGCGGTTAGCACAGATACGCAGTATTTT. As protein: CASSLGYAVSTDTQYF.

Turning to this clonotype: A much larger clone differs from this one at a single base, so this may be a read error. V and J are TRBV6-6 and TRBJ2-1, with D possibly being TRBD1 or TRBD2 (6 bases each). CDR3 size: 16 residues. Germline CDR1 is MNHNY and CDR2 is SVGAGI (reference sequence). CDR3 protein: CASSYSGGSSYNERFF. DNA of the CDR3: TGTGCCAGCAGTTACTCAGGGGGGAGCAGTTACAATGAGCGGTTCTTC.

The CDR3 nucleotides read TGTGCCAGCAGCCGGAAGGGACTAGCGGGGCAGAGGAAAGAGACCCAGTACTTC. Translation: CASSRKGLAGQRKETQYF. The gene calls are TRBV7-9 and TRBJ2-5; 13 bases are a match to TRBD2. This CDR3 is built from 18 residues. Germline CDR1 and CDR2: SEHNR and FQNEAQ (reference sequence). V dropped 5 bases and J dropped 3; count of bases not matched to a gene: 12.

V and J are TRBV29-1 and TRBJ1-5, with 8 positions matching TRBD1. The CDR3 has 15 residues. J gave up 1 base and V 5 bases, and 7 bases lay outside the gene matches. Germline V gene sequence: CDR1 SQVTM, CDR2 ANQGSEA. The CDR3 nucleotides are TGCAGCGTTTCGGGACAGGAGGGAAGCAATCAGCCCCAGCATTTT. Protein product: CSVSGQEGSNQPQHF.